The rows below give T cell receptor beta chains drawn from one sample of a study of blood T cell repertoires in COVID-19. The table came from immunoSEQ multiplex PCR; TCRdb's copy has only in-frame clones and leaves some out. The repertoire holds roughly 300,000 clones, with approximately 91% as singletons. Input material: PBMCs or T cells enriched from blood (not recorded which). All receptors come from a middle-aged woman with acute COVID-19. Each CDR3 is given with its conserved first and last residue. Only some rows state a clone size, as once, few, many or a class for expanded clones.

j_call: TRBJ1-5
clone_size: .
v_call: TRBV2
cdr3_aa: CASRLTGVSNQPQHF

j_call: TRBJ1-5
clone_size: few
v_call: TRBV24-1
cdr3_aa: CATGAGEYSNQPQHF

j_call: TRBJ1-1
clone_size: once
v_call: TRBV11-2
cdr3_aa: CASSKDRANTEAFF

j_call: TRBJ1-1
clone_size: .
v_call: TRBV6-1
cdr3_aa: CASSEQFPRYREYEVEREAFF

j_call: TRBJ2-3
clone_size: .
v_call: TRBV4-3
cdr3_aa: CASSQDRLTAEASDTQYF

j_call: TRBJ1-2
clone_size: once
v_call: TRBV29-1
cdr3_aa: CSVVVRAPTNYGYTF

j_call: TRBJ1-2
clone_size: .
v_call: TRBV7-2
cdr3_aa: CASSSTRGAWGYTF

j_call: TRBJ2-1
clone_size: .
v_call: TRBV6-6
cdr3_aa: CASRKNLAGVYNEQFF

j_call: TRBJ1-1
clone_size: .
v_call: TRBV5-1
cdr3_aa: CASSSWGENLKAFF

j_call: TRBJ2-3
clone_size: .
v_call: TRBV2
cdr3_aa: CASSEDLAGNTDTQYF

j_call: TRBJ2-3
clone_size: .
v_call: TRBV7-9
cdr3_aa: CASSFVAGGLDTQYF

j_call: TRBJ1-6
clone_size: .
v_call: TRBV27
cdr3_aa: CASRGQAISYNSPLHF

j_call: TRBJ1-1
clone_size: .
v_call: TRBV3-1/TRBV3-2
cdr3_aa: CASSQDEGLNTEAFF

j_call: TRBJ1-1
clone_size: .
v_call: TRBV5-1
cdr3_aa: CASRLGQGSTEAFF

j_call: TRBJ1-1
clone_size: .
v_call: TRBV7-9
cdr3_aa: CASSRGQGSAEAFF

j_call: TRBJ1-1
clone_size: .
v_call: TRBV7-2
cdr3_aa: CASSLQGARTEAFF

j_call: TRBJ1-2
clone_size: .
v_call: TRBV6-4
cdr3_aa: CASSALRGSYGYTF

j_call: TRBJ1-5
clone_size: .
v_call: TRBV3-1/TRBV3-2
cdr3_aa: CASSHTGPGGGSNQPQHF

j_call: TRBJ2-7
clone_size: once
v_call: TRBV4-3
cdr3_aa: CASSPRASGSYEQYF

j_call: TRBJ2-2
clone_size: .
v_call: TRBV18
cdr3_aa: CASSPTGAATGELFF

j_call: TRBJ2-2
clone_size: .
v_call: TRBV7-9
cdr3_aa: CASSPTGLGATGELFF

j_call: TRBJ2-3
clone_size: .
v_call: TRBV21-1
cdr3_aa: CASSNWAGGASTDTQYF

j_call: TRBJ2-5
clone_size: .
v_call: TRBV18
cdr3_aa: CASSQRGVGETQYF

j_call: TRBJ2-1
clone_size: .
v_call: TRBV7-3
cdr3_aa: CASSHSDSSYNEQFF

j_call: TRBJ1-6
clone_size: .
v_call: TRBV9
cdr3_aa: CASSPQGSYNSPLHF

j_call: TRBJ1-1
clone_size: once
v_call: TRBV20-1
cdr3_aa: CAVGGGTEAFF

j_call: TRBJ1-6
clone_size: .
v_call: TRBV30
cdr3_aa: CAWVHRPLHF

j_call: TRBJ2-1
clone_size: .
v_call: TRBV10-2
cdr3_aa: CAIQDRVIDEQFF

j_call: TRBJ2-4
clone_size: .
v_call: TRBV19
cdr3_aa: CASRAEGGVKNIQYF

j_call: TRBJ1-2
clone_size: .
v_call: TRBV3-1/TRBV3-2
cdr3_aa: CASSQVAANYGYTF

j_call: TRBJ1-2
clone_size: .
v_call: TRBV30
cdr3_aa: CAWTRQGARNYGYTF

j_call: TRBJ2-5
clone_size: .
v_call: TRBV5-1
cdr3_aa: CASSLGLAGGPSEETQYF

j_call: TRBJ2-3
clone_size: .
v_call: TRBV10-2
cdr3_aa: CASRTSGADTQYF

j_call: TRBJ2-7
clone_size: once
v_call: TRBV12-3/TRBV12-4
cdr3_aa: CASSFYRSYEQYF

j_call: TRBJ2-5
clone_size: .
v_call: TRBV5-1
cdr3_aa: CASSFGAGGQETQYF

j_call: TRBJ2-5
clone_size: .
v_call: TRBV5-1
cdr3_aa: CASSPTTFQETQYF

j_call: TRBJ2-3
clone_size: .
v_call: TRBV3-1/TRBV3-2
cdr3_aa: CASSQDLRLAGTDTQYF

j_call: TRBJ1-5
clone_size: .
v_call: TRBV7-3
cdr3_aa: CASSQASNQPQHF

j_call: TRBJ1-5
clone_size: few
v_call: TRBV6-2/TRBV6-3
cdr3_aa: CASSPRGTGLNQPQHF

j_call: TRBJ1-4
clone_size: .
v_call: TRBV28
cdr3_aa: CASSLRGRYEKLFF

j_call: TRBJ1-2
clone_size: once
v_call: TRBV24-1
cdr3_aa: CATSDTGGKGYGYTF

j_call: TRBJ2-5
clone_size: .
v_call: TRBV4-1
cdr3_aa: CASSQAPDSQETQYF

j_call: TRBJ2-4
clone_size: .
v_call: TRBV7-2
cdr3_aa: CASSLSQGLDGIQYF

j_call: TRBJ1-4
clone_size: .
v_call: TRBV19
cdr3_aa: CASSMVSGGLGKLFF

j_call: TRBJ1-5
clone_size: .
v_call: TRBV24-1
cdr3_aa: CATSDSTGPNQPQHF

j_call: TRBJ1-6
clone_size: .
v_call: TRBV30
cdr3_aa: CAWGTVNNSPLHF

j_call: TRBJ1-6
clone_size: .
v_call: TRBV9
cdr3_aa: CASSPAGIRPLNSPLHF

j_call: TRBJ1-1
clone_size: .
v_call: TRBV2
cdr3_aa: CASIREGNTEAFF

j_call: TRBJ1-5
clone_size: .
v_call: TRBV6-5
cdr3_aa: CASRNLVGDNQPQHF

j_call: TRBJ2-7
clone_size: .
v_call: TRBV7-9
cdr3_aa: CASLFSGEQYF

j_call: TRBJ2-7
clone_size: .
v_call: TRBV4-1
cdr3_aa: CASSQPTSGMYEQYF

j_call: TRBJ1-2
clone_size: once
v_call: TRBV6-2/TRBV6-3
cdr3_aa: CASSYVGGNYGYTF

j_call: TRBJ2-7
clone_size: .
v_call: TRBV6-5
cdr3_aa: CASRPGLSYEQYF